These 24 T cell receptor beta chains originate from one sample sequenced in a study of blood T cell dynamics during melanoma immunotherapy. TCRdb's table, derived via immunoSEQ multiplex PCR, lists solely in-frame clones and lacks some. Of roughly 12,000 clones listed, approximately 90% are singletons. Time point reported: week 3, after first cycle of checkpoint inhibitor. Source: blood, taken from a patient treated with checkpoint blockade. These receptors originate from a human donor with melanoma.

The chain joins TRBV4-2 to TRBJ2-3, with 16 bases fitting TRBD2. The CDR3 is 19 amino acids. The V gene's germline CDR1 is LGHNA and CDR2 YNFKEQ. With 4 bases clipped from V and 4 bases from J, the junction kept 11 bases outside the gene matches. The CDR3 bases are TGTGCCAGCAGCCTTTCCGGGACTAGCGGGGGGGCATGGTCAGATACGCAGTATTTT. Its protein is CASSLSGTSGGAWSDTQYF.

The chain links TRBV6-5 to TRBJ1-5, with 9 bases fitting TRBD1. Germline V gene lookup returns CDR1 MNHEY and CDR2 SVGAGI. Unmatched junction bases numbered 6, after V lost 6 bases and J lost 3 bases. The length of the CDR3 is 15 residues. The CDR3 DNA reads TGTGCCAGCAGCCTGGGACAGGGAGTCAATCAGCCCCAGCATTTT. Translating gives CASSLGQGVNQPQHF.

CDR3 amino acids: CASSLVVPVQAGAGNTIYF. The CDR3 coding sequence is TGTGCCAGCAGCTTAGTTGTCCCGGTTCAGGCAGGGGCTGGAAACACCATATATTTT. The chain joins TRBV7-9 to TRBJ1-3; maybe TRBD1 (6 bases). The germline CDR1 and CDR2 sequences are SEHNR and FQNEAQ (reference sequence). There are 19 residues in the CDR3. V shed 1 base and J shed 2 bases, with 21 bases lying between them.

The chain joins TRBV2 to TRBJ2-1; TRBD2 aligns across 10 bases. Per germline, CDR1 SNHLY and CDR2 FYNNEI. V dropped 10 bases and J dropped 4; count of bases not matched to a gene: 7. The CDR3 has 14 amino acids. This CDR3 reads CANAAGGTYNEQFF. DNA for the CDR3: TGTGCCAACGCAGCGGGGGGGACATACAATGAGCAGTTCTTC.

Points on this clone: Other DNA sequences in this sample translate to the same CDR3. The gene calls are TRBV7-9 and TRBJ2-3; D call uncertain. Trimming removed 5 bases at V and 5 bases at J, with 8 bases between. The germline V gene encodes CDR1 SEHNR and CDR2 FQNEAQ (reference sequence). This CDR3 is 12 amino acids long. Here the CDR3 DNA reads TGTGCCAGCAGCCTAGTGGGAGATACGCAGTATTTT. Residues: CASSLVGDTQYF.

The rearrangement joins TRBV4-1 to TRBJ2-2, with 8 bases that match TRBD1. CDR1 is MGHRA, CDR2 YSYEKL, per germline. J gave up 4 bases and V 5 bases, and 3 bases lay outside the gene matches. This CDR3 is built from 14 residues. The CDR3, as DNA: TGCGCCAGCAGCACGGACAGGGCCACCGGGGAGCTGTTTTTT. Translated, it gives CASSTDRATGELFF.

V gene TRBV5-6 combines with J gene TRBJ2-2, with D hard to call. Germline V gene data show CDR1 as SGHDT and CDR2 as YYEEEE. Trimming shortened V by 0 bases and J by 4 bases, and 7 bases separated the two germline ends. The CDR3 totals 14 residues. CDR3 in amino acids: CASSLGSLTGELFF. In nucleotides, the CDR3 is TGTGCCAGCAGCTTGGGCAGTCTCACCGGGGAGCTGTTTTTT.

The chain couples TRBV6-6 to TRBJ2-3; TRBD1 matches at 7 bases. The ends lost 6 bases at V and 4 bases at J; junction bases unmatched: 7. Per the germline V gene, CDR1 is MNHNY and CDR2 is SVGAGI (reference sequence). The CDR3 sequence is 14 residues long. The CDR3 DNA follows: TGTGCCAGCAGGAAAGGGGGCGCGGCAGATACGCAGTATTTT. This translates into CASRKGGAADTQYF.

Only one count was recorded for this clone. The chain links TRBV7-2 to TRBJ2-7; 12 bases agree with TRBD2. The CDR3 is 16 residues long. CDR1 SGHTA and CDR2 FQGNSA come from the germline V gene. V dropped 4 bases and J dropped 3; count of bases not matched to a gene: 7. This CDR3 is CASSYPSGGGIYEQYF. As DNA, the CDR3 is TGTGCCAGCAGCTACCCTAGCGGGGGGGGGATCTACGAGCAGTACTTC.

The chain is built from TRBV7-2 and TRBJ2-3, with D unclear. The CDR3 is 13 residues long. The V and J ends lost 1 base and 1 base respectively, with 3 bases between them. Looked up from germline, CDR1 is SGHTA and CDR2 is FQGNSA. The CDR3: CASSLDGTDTQYF. As DNA, the CDR3 is TGTGCCAGCAGCTTAGACGGCACAGATACGCAGTATTTT.

The chain combines TRBV5-1 with TRBJ2-7; a weak D match, TRBD2 (5 bases). Germline CDR1 is SGHRS and CDR2 is YFSETQ. Trimming left V 5 bases short and J 1 base short, with 16 bases between. The CDR3 covers 15 residues. For the CDR3, the DNA is TGCGCCAGCAGTCCCAGTGGAGGTGGGTCCTACGAGCAGTACTTC. This encodes CASSPSGGGSYEQYF.

The chain is built from TRBV7-2 and TRBJ2-5; D tentatively fits TRBD1 or TRBD2 (5 bases each). This CDR3 is 14 amino acids long. V gave up 1 base and J gave up 5 bases, with 11 bases separating them. In germline, CDR1 is SGHTA, CDR2 FQGNSA. The CDR3 protein is CASSLVGAVETQYF. The CDR3 bases are TGTGCCAGCAGCTTAGTCGGGGCAGTGGAGACCCAGTACTTC.

This chain joins TRBV7-6 and TRBJ1-6; D possibly corresponds to TRBD1 (6 bases). Germline CDR1 SGHVS, CDR2 FNYEAQ. Trimming stripped 5 bases from V and 7 bases from J, with 9 bases between. The CDR3 sequence is 13 residues long. The CDR3 sequence: CASSPQGNSPLHF. The CDR3 region has the DNA TGTGCCAGCAGCCCCCAGGGGAATTCACCCCTCCACTTT. Using reference TRBV7-6 and TRBJ1-6 for the parts outside the CDR3, the full variable domain is GAGVSQSPRYKVTKRGQDVALRCDPISGHVSLYWYRQALGQGPEFLTYFNYEAQQDKSGLPNDRFSAERPEGSISTLTIQRTEQRDSAMYRCASSPQGNSPLHFGNGTRLTVT.

This rearrangement joins TRBV6-5 to TRBJ2-3, with 8 positions matching TRBD2. J gave up 14 bases and V 7 bases, and 11 bases lay outside the gene matches. The CDR3 loop spans 12 amino acids. Germline CDR1 reads MNHEY; CDR2 reads SVGAGI. This CDR3 is CASNTRGGRRYF. The CDR3 DNA reads as TGTGCCAGCAATACACGGGGGGGCCGTCGGTATTTT.

This chain links TRBV15 with TRBJ2-1; possible D gene TRBD2, 5 bases. This CDR3 spans 16 amino acids. V was shortened by 0 bases and J by 1 base, with 10 bases between the two germline ends. CDR1 is LNHNV and CDR2 is YYDKDF in the germline V gene (reference sequence). For the CDR3, the DNA is TGTGCCACCAGCAGAGATCGTCGGAGGTCCTACAATGAGCAGTTCTTC. This translates into CATSRDRRRSYNEQFF.

CDR3 amino acids: CASSPRPGGTQYF. Here the CDR3 DNA reads TGCGCCAGCAGCCCACGGCCGGGGGGTACGCAGTATTTT. The chain uses TRBV4-3 and TRBJ2-3; TRBD2 agrees at 7 bases. The junction had 6 bases not matched to a gene; V was cut back by 4 bases and J by 8 bases. Germline-derived CDR1 and CDR2 are LGHNA and YSLEER. The length of the CDR3 is 13 residues.

This chain uses TRBV29-1 with TRBJ1-6; the D is unclear. CDR1 is SQVTM and CDR2 is ANQGSEA in the germline V gene. V was cut by 5 bases and J by 0 bases, with 5 bases left in between. This CDR3 has 13 residues. In DNA, the CDR3 is TGCAGCGTTCAGAGCTCCTATAATTCACCCCTCCACTTT. As protein: CSVQSSYNSPLHF.

This chain joins TRBV4-1 and TRBJ2-5; D gene unclear. V gave up 0 bases and J gave up 6 bases, with 11 bases separating them. Germline CDR1 is MGHRA and CDR2 is YSYEKL. The CDR3 length is 14 residues. CDR3 region: CASSQDTTIQTQYF. The CDR3 DNA reads as TGCGCCAGCAGCCAAGATACGACAATTCAGACCCAGTACTTC.

The chain is built from TRBV9 and TRBJ1-2, with unresolved D. The CDR3 totals 14 residues. Per the germline V gene, CDR1 is SGDLS and CDR2 is YYNGEE. Deletions cut 0 bases from V and 5 bases from J, with 11 bases between. The CDR3 loop reads CASSVDLGRYGYTF. The CDR3 DNA reads as TGTGCCAGCAGCGTAGACCTCGGAAGATATGGCTACACCTTC.

The chain couples TRBV9 to TRBJ2-7; 8 nucleotides align to TRBD1. The V and J ends lost 0 bases and 2 bases, in that order; junction bases with no gene match: 10. The V gene's germline CDR1 is SGDLS and CDR2 YYNGEE. The CDR3 extends over 17 amino acids. DNA of the CDR3: TGTGCCAGCAGCGTAGATCCGGGGACAGGATCAACCTACGAGCAGTACTTC. It is translated as CASSVDPGTGSTYEQYF.

The chain links TRBV6-1 to TRBJ1-2; D uncertain. Trimming took off 10 bases at V and 4 bases at J, with 16 bases between the two ends. CDR3 length: 13 amino acids. CDR1 and CDR2 (germline): MNHNS, SASEGT. CDR3 nucleotides: TGTGCCATTACAGTCAGGATCTTCTATGGCTACACCTTC. This codes for CAITVRIFYGYTF.

The V and J genes are TRBV11-2 and TRBJ2-6; D remains unclear. Trimming shortened V by 0 bases and J by 0 bases, and 6 bases separated the two germline ends. The CDR3 runs to 16 residues. CDR1 is SGHAT and CDR2 is FQNNGV in the germline V gene. The CDR3 protein is CASSLDLASGANVLTF. The CDR3 nucleotides read TGTGCCAGCAGCTTAGATCTGGCCTCTGGGGCCAACGTCCTGACTTTC.

The V and J genes are TRBV19 and TRBJ1-5; D is undetermined. V was cut by 1 base and J by 0 bases, with 10 bases left in between. Looked up from germline, CDR1 is LNHDA and CDR2 is SQIVND (reference sequence). CDR3 length: 16 residues. The CDR3 reads CASSIGIVYSNQPQHF. The DNA of the CDR3 is TGTGCCAGTAGTATAGGTATAGTTTATAGCAATCAGCCCCAGCATTTT.

In this sample, this clone turned up once. This sequence joins TRBV6-1 and TRBJ1-5; D may be TRBD1 (5 bases). Germline V gene sequence: CDR1 MNHNS, CDR2 SASEGT. The CDR3 runs 15 residues. V was trimmed by 6 bases and J by 0 bases, leaving 12 bases between them. CDR3 coding DNA: TGTGCCAGCAGACGGGGACCGCATAGCAATCAGCCCCAGCATTTT. Encoded protein: CASRRGPHSNQPQHF.